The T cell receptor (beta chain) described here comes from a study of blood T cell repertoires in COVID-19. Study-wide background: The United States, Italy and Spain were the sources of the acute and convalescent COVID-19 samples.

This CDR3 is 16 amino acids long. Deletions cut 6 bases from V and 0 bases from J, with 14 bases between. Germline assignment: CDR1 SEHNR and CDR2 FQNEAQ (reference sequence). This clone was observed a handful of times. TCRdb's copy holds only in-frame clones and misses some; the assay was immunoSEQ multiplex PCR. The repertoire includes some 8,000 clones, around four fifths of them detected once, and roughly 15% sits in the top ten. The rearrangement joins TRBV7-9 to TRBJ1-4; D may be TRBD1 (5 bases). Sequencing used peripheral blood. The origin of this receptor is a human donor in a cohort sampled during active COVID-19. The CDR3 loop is CASSLLGGTTNEKLFF. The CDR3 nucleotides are TGTGCCAGCAGTCTCCTGGGGGGTACAACTAATGAAAAACTGTTTTTT.